The 20 T cell receptor beta chains below were found in one sample sequenced in a study of siplizumab effects on memory and regulatory T cells (dated by TCRdb to 2018 to 2020). Library construction relied on the immunoSEQ multiplex PCR assay. Drawn from immuneACCESS, this table holds only the in-frame rearrangements with V and J called that TCRdb kept. Clones are partly lost; checked studies trace under half to an unresolved V gene and leave the rest unexplained. The sample table shows roughly 50,000 clones, and about 93% are seen once. Jointly, the top ten make up about a sixth of the sample. Sequenced material: CD8+ T cells sorted from blood. The receptors shown here come from a human donor in good health.

This chain uses TRBV29-1 with TRBJ2-5; 9 positions agree with TRBD1. The V segment lost 3 bases and the J segment 3 bases; nucleotides outside the gene matches: 2. Germline CDR1 reads SQVTM; CDR2 reads ANQGSEA. This CDR3 is built from 13 residues. This CDR3 reads CSVDWDREETQYF. The CDR3, as DNA: TGCAGCGTTGATTGGGACAGGGAAGAGACCCAGTACTTC.

The chain couples TRBV19 to TRBJ1-2; 7 bases are a match to TRBD1. Germline loops: CDR1 LNHDA, CDR2 SQIVND (reference sequence). CDR3 length: 15 residues. Trimming at V came to 3 bases and at J to 7 bases, leaving 11 bases not matched to a gene. CDR3 coding DNA: TGTGCCAGTAGTATCGGAGGTACAGGGGAGAGTGGCTACACCTTC. Translated: CASSIGGTGESGYTF.

The chain couples TRBV27 to TRBJ2-7; TRBD2 aligns across 10 bases. Germline V gene lookup returns CDR1 MNHEY and CDR2 SMNVEV (reference sequence). V was clipped by 5 bases and J by 0 bases; unmatched bases: 7. This CDR3 contains 16 residues. The CDR3 DNA is TGTGCCAGCAGTCCCAGACTAGCGGGCCACTCCTACGAGCAGTACTTC. Protein: CASSPRLAGHSYEQYF.

V gene TRBV7-8 combines with J gene TRBJ2-6; D gene ambiguous. This CDR3 has 16 amino acids. Germline loops: CDR1 SGHVS, CDR2 FQNEAQ. Trimming took off 2 bases at V and 4 bases at J, with 12 bases between the two ends. The CDR3 sequence is CASSLHNTAGANVLTF. CDR3 DNA: TGTGCCAGCAGCTTACATAATACCGCCGGGGCCAACGTCCTGACTTTC.

V and J are TRBV7-9 and TRBJ2-3; TRBD2 agrees at 14 bases. There are 19 residues in the CDR3. CDR1 and CDR2 (germline): SEHNR, FQNEAQ (reference sequence). The V gene end was trimmed by 5 bases and the J gene end by 1 base; junction bases not matched to a gene: 11. The DNA for the CDR3 is TGTGCCAGCAGCGGGGGGACTAGCGGGAGAAATCTGCGCACAGATACGCAGTATTTT. This sequence encodes CASSGGTSGRNLRTDTQYF.

The genes are TRBV6-6 and TRBJ2-4; maybe TRBD1 (5 bases). The CDR3 totals 14 residues. Germline V lookup: CDR1 MNHNY, CDR2 SVGAGI (reference sequence). The germline V and J ends were trimmed by 5 bases and 4 bases, with 12 bases remaining between them. The CDR3 nucleotides are TGTGCCAGCAGTCCCCAGGGTTTTAAAAACATTCAGTACTTC. Translating gives CASSPQGFKNIQYF.

The rearrangement links TRBV27 to TRBJ2-7; D is uncertain. The CDR3 totals 13 residues. The germline V gene has CDR1 MNHEY and CDR2 SMNVEV (reference sequence). V lost 3 bases and J 6 bases, leaving 12 bases between the germline ends. The CDR3 loop is CASSFGRLSEQYF. The CDR3 DNA follows: TGTGCCAGCAGTTTCGGGCGACTTTCCGAGCAGTACTTC.

The rearrangement uses TRBV2 and TRBJ2-7; 7 bases line up with TRBD1. J gave up 3 bases and V 4 bases, and 9 bases lay outside the gene matches. This CDR3 comprises 15 residues. CDR1 SNHLY and CDR2 FYNNEI come from the germline V gene. The CDR3 spells CASSAYRGPNYEQYF. Written as DNA, the CDR3 is TGTGCCAGCAGTGCTTACAGGGGCCCCAACTACGAGCAGTACTTC.

V usage is TRBV15 and J usage is TRBJ2-7; 11 positions agree with TRBD1. The CDR3 consists of 15 residues. V lost 5 bases and J lost 2; bases outside the gene matches: 5. The germline V gene has CDR1 LNHNV and CDR2 YYDKDF (reference sequence). For the CDR3, the DNA is TGTGCCACCAGCGGACAGGGGGCCCCGACCTACGAGCAGTACTTC. This sequence encodes CATSGQGAPTYEQYF.

The gene calls are TRBV2 and TRBJ1-1, with D possibly being TRBD1 (5 bases). CDR1 is SNHLY and CDR2 is FYNNEI in the germline V gene. The CDR3 consists of 18 residues. V was cut by 7 bases and J by 5 bases, with 29 bases left in between. The CDR3 coding sequence is TGTGCCAGCAACGGAACCCCAGAGGGGAACGGGTTCGAAACTGAAGCTTTCTTT. Translated: CASNGTPEGNGFETEAFF.

This clone was recorded only once. The J gene is TRBJ1-4, the V gene TRBV9; D is unclear. V was cut by 3 bases and J by 5 bases, with 20 bases left in between. This CDR3 contains 17 residues. CDR1 and CDR2 from the germline V gene are SGDLS and YYNGEE. CDR3 region: CASSAPTRGSDNEKLFF. The CDR3, as DNA: TGTGCCAGCAGCGCCCCCACACGAGGGTCTGACAATGAAAAACTGTTTTTT.

The chain employs TRBV6-8 and TRBJ2-7; 9 nucleotides match TRBD2. In germline, CDR1 is MNHGY, CDR2 SAAAGT. CDR3 length: 17 amino acids. Germline trimming cut 2 bases from V and 0 bases from J; bases unmatched to any gene: 8. CDR3 amino acids: CASSYPSSGRSSYEQYF. The CDR3 bases are TGTGCCAGCAGTTACCCAAGTAGCGGGAGAAGCTCCTACGAGCAGTACTTC.

This clone has only a few counts. This rearrangement joins TRBV4-2 to TRBJ2-3; 7 bases fit TRBD1. The CDR3 spans 16 residues. The J segment lost 0 bases and the V segment lost 5 bases, leaving 8 bases of the junction unmatched. Germline lookup yields CDR1 LGHNA and CDR2 YNFKEQ. The CDR3 nucleotides read TGTGCCAGCAGCACTACAGGGGTTGGGAGCACAGATACGCAGTATTTT. Translating gives CASSTTGVGSTDTQYF.

The chain has TRBV29-1 and TRBJ2-1, with TRBD2 identical over 7 bases. CDR1 is SQVTM and CDR2 is ANQGSEA in the germline V gene. Germline trimming cut 3 bases from V and 1 base from J; bases unmatched to any gene: 9. The CDR3 is made up of 16 amino acids. CDR3 DNA sequence: TGCAGCGTTGAGGTCGGCGGGAGTCGGTCCTACAATGAGCAGTTCTTC. It is translated as CSVEVGGSRSYNEQFF.

The chain employs TRBV4-2 and TRBJ1-2; tentative D call: TRBD1 (6 bases). V gave up 3 bases and J gave up 0 bases, with 11 bases separating them. The CDR3 is 15 amino acids. The germline V gene has CDR1 LGHNA and CDR2 YNFKEQ. This CDR3 reads CASSHHRDPNYGYTF. The CDR3 region has the DNA TGTGCCAGCAGCCACCACAGGGACCCTAACTATGGCTACACCTTC.

The V call is TRBV7-8, the J call TRBJ1-1; D unclear. This CDR3 is 15 amino acids long. CDR1 is SGHVS, CDR2 FQNEAQ, per germline. Trimming took off 5 bases at V and 5 bases at J, with 18 bases between the two ends. The chain's CDR3 is CASSQGRVAITEAFF. Written as DNA, the CDR3 is TGTGCCAGCAGCCAAGGGCGGGTTGCTATAACTGAAGCTTTCTTT. Full variable domain (missing parts from reference TRBV7-8 and TRBJ1-1): GAGVSQSPRYKVAKRGQDVALRCDPISGHVSLFWYQQALGQGPEFLTYFQNEAQLDKSGLPSDRFFAERPEGSVSTLKIQRTQQEDSAVYLCASSQGRVAITEAFFGQGTRLTVV.

V and J are TRBV9 and TRBJ2-5; 12 bases fit TRBD2. Per germline, CDR1 SGDLS and CDR2 YYNGEE. This CDR3 spans 18 amino acids. V shed 4 bases, J shed 5 bases, and the junction held 15 bases outside the gene matches. The DNA of the CDR3 is TGTGCCAGCAGCCAAGGGGATCTAGCGGGAGGGCCGGGGGAGACCCAGTACTTC. This codes for CASSQGDLAGGPGETQYF.

Here the CDR3 DNA reads TGTGCCAGCAGTTTACAGGGAAGCTCCTACGAGCAGTACTTC. Its protein is CASSLQGSSYEQYF. This chain links TRBV27 with TRBJ2-7; perhaps TRBD1 as D (5 bases). This CDR3 contains 14 residues. From germline, CDR1 is MNHEY and CDR2 SMNVEV (reference sequence). V was cut by 2 bases and J by 0 bases, with 8 bases left in between.

V gene TRBV27 combines with J gene TRBJ1-1, with unresolved D. Trimming removed 2 bases from V and 4 bases from J, with 11 bases in between. The CDR3 contains 14 residues. CDR1 is MNHEY, CDR2 SMNVEV, per germline (reference sequence). CDR3 loop: CASSLAGGGTEAFF. The DNA of the CDR3 is TGTGCCAGCAGTTTAGCCGGCGGTGGCACTGAAGCTTTCTTT.

The V gene is TRBV4-1, the J gene TRBJ2-7; TRBD1 matches 10 bases. Germline V gene sequence: CDR1 MGHRA, CDR2 YSYEKL. V lost 1 base and J lost 6; bases outside the gene matches: 12. The CDR3 has 17 amino acids. CDR3 residues: CASSQAQTGGARSEQYF. The CDR3 nucleotides are TGCGCCAGCAGCCAAGCTCAGACAGGGGGCGCGCGATCCGAGCAGTACTTC.